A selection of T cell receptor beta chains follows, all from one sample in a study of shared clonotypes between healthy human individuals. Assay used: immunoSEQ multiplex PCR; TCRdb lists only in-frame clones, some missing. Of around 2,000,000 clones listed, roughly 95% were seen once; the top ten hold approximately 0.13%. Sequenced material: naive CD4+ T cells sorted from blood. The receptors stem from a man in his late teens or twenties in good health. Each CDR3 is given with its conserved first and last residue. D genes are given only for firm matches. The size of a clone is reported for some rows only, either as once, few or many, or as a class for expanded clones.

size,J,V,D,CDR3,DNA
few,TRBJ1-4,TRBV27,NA,CASSLGGGNEKLFF,TGTGCCAGCAGTTTGGGGGGAGGTAATGAAAAACTGTTTTTT
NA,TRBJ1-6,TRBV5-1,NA,CASSSEGGNSPLHF,TGCGCCAGCAGCTCGGAGGGCGGGAATTCACCCCTCCACTTT
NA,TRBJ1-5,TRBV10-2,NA,CASSGGANQPQHF,TGCGCCAGCAGTGGCGGCGCGAATCAGCCCCAGCATTTT
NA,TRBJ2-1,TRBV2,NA,CASSSLGSYNEQFF,TGTGCCAGCAGTTCACTAGGCTCCTACAATGAGCAGTTCTTC
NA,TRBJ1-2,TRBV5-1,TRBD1,CASSLGNRGPDGYTF,TGCGCCAGCAGCTTGGGAAACAGGGGGCCGGATGGCTACACCTTC
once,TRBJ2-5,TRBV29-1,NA,CSVGAGETQYF,TGCAGCGTTGGGGCGGGGGAGACCCAGTACTTC
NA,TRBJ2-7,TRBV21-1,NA,CASLRPRSYEQYF,TGTGCCAGCCTACGTCCTCGCTCCTACGAGCAGTACTTC
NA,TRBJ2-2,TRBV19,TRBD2,CASIGTSGRLDTGELFF,TGTGCCAGTATCGGGACTAGCGGGAGGTTGGACACCGGGGAGCTGTTTTTT
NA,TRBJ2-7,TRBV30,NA,CAWRTGTLDEQYF,TGTGCCTGGCGCACCGGGACACTGGACGAGCAGTACTTC
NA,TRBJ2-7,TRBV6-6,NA,CASSYSQGPYEQYF,TGTGCCAGCAGTTACAGTCAGGGCCCCTACGAGCAGTACTTC
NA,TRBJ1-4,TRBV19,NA,CASGRGSPNEKLFF,TGTGCCAGTGGAAGAGGTTCTCCTAATGAAAAACTGTTTTTT
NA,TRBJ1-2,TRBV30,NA,CAWSLTYGYTF,TGTGCCTGGAGCCTTACCTATGGCTACACCTTC
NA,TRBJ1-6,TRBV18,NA,CASSPKVQGHNSPLHF,TGTGCCAGCTCACCAAAGGTCCAGGGTCACAATTCACCCCTCCACTTT
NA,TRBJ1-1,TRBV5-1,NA,CASSGNRVWTEAFF,TGCGCCAGCAGCGGGAACAGGGTCTGGACTGAAGCTTTCTTT
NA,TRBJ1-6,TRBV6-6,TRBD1,CASSYGTGDSPLHF,TGTGCCAGCAGTTATGGGACAGGCGATTCACCCCTCCACTTT
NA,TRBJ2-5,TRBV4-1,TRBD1,CASSLRDERGPGETQYF,TGCGCCAGCAGCCTAAGGGATGAGAGGGGGCCGGGGGAGACCCAGTACTTC
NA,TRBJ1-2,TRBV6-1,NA,CASSPVGAYTF,TGTGCCAGCAGCCCCGTGGGGGCCTACACCTTC
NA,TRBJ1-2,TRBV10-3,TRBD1,CAISESMVATGEGYYGYTF,TGTGCCATCAGTGAGTCGATGGTTGCGACAGGGGAAGGATATTATGGCTACACCTTC
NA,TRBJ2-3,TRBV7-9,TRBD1,CATDTGGPTDTQYF,TGTGCCACGGACACAGGGGGTCCCACAGATACGCAGTATTTT
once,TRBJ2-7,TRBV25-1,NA,CASSEAGRGSYEQYF,TGTGCCAGCAGTGAAGCGGGAAGAGGCTCCTACGAGCAGTACTTC
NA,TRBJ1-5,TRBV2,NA,CASSESYSNQPQHF,TGTGCCAGCAGCGAGAGCTATAGCAATCAGCCCCAGCATTTT
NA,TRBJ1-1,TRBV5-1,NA,CASSLTTFNTEAFF,TGCGCCAGCAGCTTGACTACTTTTAACACTGAAGCTTTCTTT
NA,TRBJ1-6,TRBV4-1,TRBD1,CASSRQGDYNSPLHF,TGCGCCAGCAGCCGACAGGGAGACTATAATTCACCCCTCCACTTT
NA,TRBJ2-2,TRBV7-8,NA,CASSLAGVPGELFF,TGTGCCAGCAGCTTAGCGGGCGTCCCCGGGGAGCTGTTTTTT
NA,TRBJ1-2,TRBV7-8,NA,CASSPGDGYTF,TGTGCCAGCAGCCCAGGGGATGGCTACACCTTC
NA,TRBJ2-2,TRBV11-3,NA,CASSLGLVPGELFF,TGTGCCAGCAGCTTAGGTCTCGTCCCCGGGGAGCTGTTTTTT
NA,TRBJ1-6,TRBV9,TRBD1,CASSPGTAAQSPLHF,TGTGCCAGCAGCCCCGGGACAGCGGCCCAATCACCCCTCCACTTT
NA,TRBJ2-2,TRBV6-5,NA,CASKPPSNTGELFF,TGTGCCAGCAAACCGCCTTCGAACACCGGGGAGCTGTTTTTT
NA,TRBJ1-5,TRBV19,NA,CASAAPSTATNQPQHF,TGTGCCAGTGCGGCCCCCTCGACCGCAACTAATCAGCCCCAGCATTTT
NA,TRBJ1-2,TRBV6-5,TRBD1,CASSYSKDRSYTF,TGTGCCAGCAGTTACTCGAAGGACAGGAGCTACACCTTC
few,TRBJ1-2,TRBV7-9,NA,CASSLVDYGYTF,TGTGCCAGCAGCTTAGTTGACTATGGCTACACCTTC
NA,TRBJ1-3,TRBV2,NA,CASTQMGGGNTIYF,TGTGCCAGCACCCAAATGGGAGGGGGAAACACCATATATTTT
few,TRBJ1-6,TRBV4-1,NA,CASSQVSPGRNSPLHF,TGCGCCAGCAGCCAAGTCTCCCCAGGAAGGAATTCACCCCTCCACTTT
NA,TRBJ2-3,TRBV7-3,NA,CASSLRSSTDTQYF,TGTGCCAGCAGCCTGCGCTCTAGCACAGATACGCAGTATTTT
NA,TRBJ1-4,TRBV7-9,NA,CASSFDVAGRSEKLFF,TGTGCCAGCAGCTTCGACGTGGCAGGGCGTAGTGAAAAACTGTTTTTT
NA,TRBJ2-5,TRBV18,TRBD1,CASSPTTGLETQYF,TGTGCCAGCTCGCCAACGACAGGGTTAGAGACCCAGTACTTC
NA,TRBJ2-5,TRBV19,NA,CASSMMGVQETQYF,TGTGCCAGTTCCATGATGGGGGTTCAAGAGACCCAGTACTTC
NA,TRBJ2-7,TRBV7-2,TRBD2,CASSSGLAGTYEQYF,TGTGCCAGCAGCTCGGGACTAGCGGGTACCTACGAGCAGTACTTC
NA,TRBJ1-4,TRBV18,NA,CASSPTGSNEKLFF,TGTGCCAGCTCTCCGACAGGATCCAATGAAAAACTGTTTTTT
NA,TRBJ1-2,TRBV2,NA,CASSEASGYGYTF,TGTGCCAGCAGTGAAGCGTCAGGCTATGGCTACACCTTC
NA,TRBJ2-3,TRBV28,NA,CASGGSTDTQYF,TGTGCCAGCGGGGGAAGCACAGATACGCAGTATTTT
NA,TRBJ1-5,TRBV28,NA,CASSLWPRSGELGNQPQHF,TGTGCCAGCAGTTTATGGCCGAGATCGGGGGAGTTGGGGAATCAGCCCCAGCATTTT
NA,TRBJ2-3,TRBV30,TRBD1,CAWSTLTGSTADTQYF,TGTGCCTGGAGTACCCTGACAGGGTCGACGGCAGATACGCAGTATTTT
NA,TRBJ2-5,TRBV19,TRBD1,CASSKRTGSQETQYF,TGTGCCAGTAGTAAAAGGACAGGGTCCCAAGAGACCCAGTACTTC
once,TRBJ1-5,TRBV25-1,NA,CASSPGPNQPQHF,TGTGCCAGCAGTCCGGGACCCAATCAGCCCCAGCATTTT
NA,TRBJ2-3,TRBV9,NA,CASSAEGDTQYF,TGTGCCAGCAGCGCCGAGGGGGATACGCAGTATTTT
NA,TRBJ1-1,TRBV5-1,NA,CASSLGHGGTEAFF,TGCGCCAGCAGCCTGGGCCACGGAGGTACTGAAGCTTTCTTT
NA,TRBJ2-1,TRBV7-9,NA,CASSLADYNEQFF,TGTGCCAGCAGCTTAGCAGACTACAATGAGCAGTTCTTC
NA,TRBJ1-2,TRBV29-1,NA,CSALRDAGLYGYTF,TGCAGCGCGCTCCGGGACGCAGGCCTCTATGGCTACACCTTC
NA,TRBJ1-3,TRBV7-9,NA,CASSFLRGSSGNTIYF,TGTGCCAGCAGCTTTCTCCGAGGCAGCTCTGGAAACACCATATATTTT
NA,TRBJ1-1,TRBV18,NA,CASSPSGANTEAFF,TGTGCCAGCTCACCATCAGGAGCCAACACTGAAGCTTTCTTT
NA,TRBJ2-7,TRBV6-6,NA,CASSYQGSYEQYF,TGTGCCAGCAGTTACCAGGGAAGCTACGAGCAGTACTTC
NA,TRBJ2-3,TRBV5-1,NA,CASSTGLPGPDTQYF,TGCGCCAGCAGCACGGGACTTCCTGGGCCAGATACGCAGTATTTT
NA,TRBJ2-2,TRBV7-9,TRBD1,CASSRDRGTGELFF,TGTGCCAGCAGCCGGGACAGGGGGACCGGGGAGCTGTTTTTT
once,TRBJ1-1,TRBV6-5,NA,CASSSGLGTEAFF,TGTGCCAGCAGTTCCGGGCTGGGCACTGAAGCTTTCTTT